The 18 T cell receptor beta chains below come from one sample, sequenced in a study of T-cell reconstitution after alpha-beta-depleted transplantation in children. TCRbeta library construction was performed incorporating unique molecular identifiers. TCRdb ran MiXCR on the PCR reads and lists one entry per CDR3 protein. The sample holds about 470,000 distinct CDR3 sequences, roughly 44% seen once. Material: PBMCs, obtained before TCRalphabeta/CD19-depleted stem cell transplant. The source of these receptors is a girl aged 2-10 years with aplastic anemia, due to receive a stem cell transplant.

This clonotype was recorded a few times. The chain combines TRBV20-1 with TRBJ2-2; the D call may be TRBD1 or TRBD2 (5 bases each). V was pared by 3 bases and J by 13 bases, with 18 bases between. Looked up from germline, CDR1 is DFQATT and CDR2 is SNEGSKA (reference sequence). The CDR3 is 13 residues long. CDR3 residues: CSAREPGPRGLFF. In nucleotides, the CDR3 is TGCAGTGCTAGGGAACCGGGACCCCGAGGGCTGTTTTTT.

In this sample, this clonotype turned up many times. J is TRBJ2-7 and V is TRBV27; D ambiguous. V was trimmed by 5 bases and J by 2 bases, leaving 10 bases between them. The CDR3 runs to 13 residues. Germline loops: CDR1 MNHEY, CDR2 SMNVEV (reference sequence). DNA for the CDR3: TGTGCCAGCAGTCAAGCCGGGCCCTACGAGCAGTACTTC. Its translation is CASSQAGPYEQYF.

With respect to this clonotype: A read error may account for a junction end that differs from germline. V is TRBV5-1 and J is TRBJ2-6; D perhaps matches TRBD1 (5 bases). Germline lookup yields CDR1 SGHRS and CDR2 YFSETQ. The CDR3 covers 17 residues. CDR3 residues: CASSPSGSYSGTNVLTF. The CDR3 DNA reads as TGCGCCAGCAGCCCGTCAGGGTCCTATTCTGGGACCAACGTCCTGACTTTC.

The rearrangement links TRBV6-5 to TRBJ1-5; weak D call: TRBD1 (5 bases). The CDR3 spans 15 residues. Germline lookup yields CDR1 MNHEY and CDR2 SVGAGI. Trimming stripped 0 bases from V and 6 bases from J, with 12 bases between. CDR3 amino acids: CASSYSRGNRQPQHF. In DNA, the CDR3 is TGTGCCAGCAGTTACTCGCGGGGGAATCGTCAGCCCCAGCATTTT.

The rearrangement uses TRBV12-3 or TRBV12-4 and TRBJ2-3; 7 bases map to TRBD2. There are 15 residues in the CDR3. With 3 bases clipped from V and 8 bases from J, the junction kept 11 bases outside the gene matches. CDR3 bases: TGTGCCAGCAGTTTGCCCGGTGCGGGGGTTGGTACGCAGTATTTT. Translation gives CASSLPGAGVGTQYF.

The chain joins TRBV7-9 to TRBJ2-3; unclear D gene. Germline V CDR1 and CDR2: SEHNR, FQNEAQ (reference sequence). CDR3 length: 15 residues. V was shortened by 2 bases and J by 4 bases, with 13 bases between the two germline ends. CDR3 DNA: TGTGCCAGCAGCTTATCGACGGGTGATGCAGATACGCAGTATTTT. Translating gives CASSLSTGDADTQYF.

The chain uses TRBV4-1 and TRBJ1-2, with no clear D. CDR3 length: 14 amino acids. With 4 bases removed from V and 4 bases from J, the gap between germline ends came to 13 bases. Germline V CDR1 and CDR2: MGHRA, YSYEKL. The CDR3 loop is CASSPQRAGYGYTF. CDR3 nucleotide sequence: TGCGCCAGCAGCCCACAAAGGGCCGGCTATGGCTACACCTTC.

This chain joins TRBV7-8 and TRBJ2-4; D may be TRBD2 (5 bases). CDR1 is SGHVS, CDR2 FQNEAQ, per germline. The CDR3 totals 16 residues. The V end was cut by 5 bases, the J end by 6 bases, with 20 bases between. CDR3 sequence reads: CASSPEAVGSANIQYF. The CDR3 coding sequence is TGTGCCAGCAGCCCTGAGGCGGTGGGTAGCGCAAACATTCAGTACTTC.

The chain couples TRBV27 to TRBJ2-3, with 10 bases matching TRBD2. V trimming: 5 bases; J trimming: 6 bases; junction bases outside the gene matches: 11. CDR1 is MNHEY, CDR2 SMNVEV, per germline (reference sequence). The CDR3 sequence is 16 residues long. The CDR3: CASSHAGTSARDTQYF. CDR3 DNA sequence: TGTGCCAGCAGTCACGCCGGGACTAGCGCGAGGGATACGCAGTATTTT.

The V call is TRBV7-2, the J call TRBJ2-7; D may be TRBD1 (5 bases). The CDR3 covers 14 residues. Germline values: CDR1 SGHTA, CDR2 FQGNSA. V was cut by 6 bases and J by 5 bases, with 17 bases left in between. The DNA of the CDR3 is TGTGCCAGCAGGGGTGCGGCAGGGAACCACGAGCAGTACTTC. Its protein is CASRGAAGNHEQYF.

V and J are TRBV7-3 and TRBJ2-2; TRBD2 agrees at 7 bases. Germline V gives CDR1 SGHTA, CDR2 FQGTGA. The CDR3 has 15 amino acids. V gave up 5 bases and J gave up 4 bases; unmatched junction bases: 7. CDR3 DNA: TGTGCCAGCAGCCGTGGACTAGTTGGCACCGGGGAGCTGTTTTTT. Translation gives CASSRGLVGTGELFF.

This clonotype was seen at least ten times. The chain links TRBV5-6 to TRBJ1-5, with a possible D match to TRBD1 (6 bases). Between the trimmed V and J ends, which lost 7 bases and 1 base, there was a span of 12 bases. Germline V lookup: CDR1 SGHDT, CDR2 YYEEEE. This CDR3 comprises 14 residues. In DNA form, the CDR3 reads TGTGCCAGCTCACTCAGGGGAAGCAATCAGCCCCAGCATTTT. It is translated as CASSLRGSNQPQHF.

This clonotype occurred a few times. The gene calls are TRBV20-1 and TRBJ2-7, with TRBD1 matching 9 bases. CDR1 is DFQATT and CDR2 is SNEGSKA in the germline V gene (reference sequence). V shed 5 bases and J 6 bases; nucleotides not matched to a gene: 2. The CDR3 covers 11 residues. CDR3 nucleotides: TGCAGTGCTGGACAGGGGAGCGAGCAGTACTTC. As protein: CSAGQGSEQYF.

This chain connects TRBV5-6 to TRBJ2-4; D is undetermined. The V and J ends lost 2 bases and 0 bases respectively, with 9 bases between them. Germline CDR1 reads SGHDT; CDR2 reads YYEEEE. The CDR3 extends over 15 amino acids. This chain's CDR3 is CASSFREVAKNIQYF. The CDR3 bases are TGTGCCAGCAGCTTCCGTGAGGTAGCCAAAAACATTCAGTACTTC.

This clonotype has at least ten counts. The J gene is TRBJ2-3, the V gene TRBV20-1; TRBD2 aligns across 7 bases. From germline, CDR1 is DFQATT and CDR2 SNEGSKA (reference sequence). There are 14 residues in the CDR3. The junction had 10 bases not matched to a gene; V was cut back by 6 bases and J by 4 bases. The CDR3 region has the DNA TGCAGTGCGGTCGGGGGAGGGTCCGCAGATACGCAGTATTTT. Its translation: CSAVGGGSADTQYF.

This clonotype was seen ten or more times. This chain joins TRBV11-1 and TRBJ2-1; TRBD2 matches at 9 bases. CDR1 and CDR2 from the germline V gene are SGHAT and FQDESV (reference sequence). This CDR3 has 15 amino acids. V was clipped by 3 bases and J by 4 bases; unmatched bases: 4. The CDR3, as DNA: TGTGCCAGCAGCTTGACTAGCGGAGAATACAATGAGCAGTTCTTC. Its protein product is CASSLTSGEYNEQFF.

Comment on this clonotype: This may be a read error: a much more frequent sequence differs by one nucleotide. The chain has TRBV5-6 and TRBJ1-1, with D perhaps matching TRBD1 (5 bases). CDR1 is SGHDT, CDR2 YYEEEE, per germline. The CDR3 sequence is 14 residues long. The CDR3 loop is CVSTPWGLGTEAFF. The CDR3 DNA follows: TGTGTCAGCACCCCGTGGGGACTGGGCACTGAAGCTTTCTTT.

This clonotype was seen many times. The chain uses TRBV20-1 and TRBJ2-1, with D unresolved. The V end lost 4 bases, the J end lost 6 bases, and 10 bases lay between the germline ends. The CDR3 sequence is 12 residues long. Germline V gene data show CDR1 as DFQATT and CDR2 as SNEGSKA (reference sequence). The CDR3 coding sequence is TGCAGTGCTAATATGGGTAGCAATGAGCAGTTCTTC. Translated: CSANMGSNEQFF.